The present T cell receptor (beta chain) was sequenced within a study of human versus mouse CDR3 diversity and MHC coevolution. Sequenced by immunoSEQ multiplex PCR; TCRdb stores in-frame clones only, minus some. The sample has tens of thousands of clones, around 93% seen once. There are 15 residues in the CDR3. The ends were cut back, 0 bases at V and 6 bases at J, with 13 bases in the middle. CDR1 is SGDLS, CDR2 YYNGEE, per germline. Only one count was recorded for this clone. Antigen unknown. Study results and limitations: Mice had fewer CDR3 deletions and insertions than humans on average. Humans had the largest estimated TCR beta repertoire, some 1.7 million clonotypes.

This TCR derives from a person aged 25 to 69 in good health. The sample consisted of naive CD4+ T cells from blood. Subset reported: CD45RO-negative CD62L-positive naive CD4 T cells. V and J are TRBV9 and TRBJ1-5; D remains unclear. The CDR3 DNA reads TGTGCCAGCAGCGTAGGTCCCGGCGGTAGTCAGCCCCAGCATTTT. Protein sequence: CASSVGPGGSQPQHF.